The sample holds a few counts of the clone carrying this T cell receptor (beta chain). The antigen is undetermined. Germline assignment: CDR1 LNHDA and CDR2 SQIVND (reference sequence). The V gene end was trimmed by 3 bases and the J gene end by 7 bases; junction bases not matched to a gene: 8. The CDR3 loop spans 15 amino acids. The sample belongs to a study of response to subunit inactivated influenza vaccine. One entry per CDR3 protein, called by TCRdb with MiXCR from the RT-PCR reads. The profile shows 450,000 to 600,000 distinct CDR3 sequences, approximately 16% of them singletons. The study, taken as a whole, reports: Authors suggested that a seasonal influenza vaccination recruits few new T cells each time.

The rearrangement joins TRBV19 to TRBJ2-1; 8 bases are shared with TRBD2. This clonotype originated in a man in his fifties or sixties who received an inactivated influenza vaccine. Sample: CD4+ T cells sorted from PBMCs, taken around 25 months after vaccination. CDR3 protein: CASSIVGRARNEQFF. CDR3 DNA: TGTGCCAGTAGTATCGTCGGGAGGGCCCGGAATGAGCAGTTCTTC. Filled out from reference TRBV19 and TRBJ2-1, the complete variable domain reads DGGITQSPKYLFRKEGQNVTLSCEQNLNHDAMYWYRQDPGQGLRLIYYSQIVNDFQKGDIAEGYSVSREKKESFPLTVTSAQKNPTAFYLCASSIVGRARNEQFFGPGTRLTVL.